A single sample gave rise to the 8 T cell receptor beta chains below, sequenced in a study of technical replicates of blood from a few donors. Assay: immunoSEQ multiplex PCR; the TCRdb copy retains only in-frame clones and omits some. The sample contains tens of thousands of clones, around nine tenths of which appear only once. The sample was PBMCs. Source of these receptors: a human donor in good health. Some clones in this sample may be carry-over from other donors' samples.

The V call is TRBV19, the J call TRBJ1-2; D is unclear. The CDR3 is made up of 14 amino acids. V lost 9 bases and J 3 bases, leaving 17 bases between the germline ends. CDR1 LNHDA and CDR2 SQIVND come from the germline V gene (reference sequence). CDR3 region: CASSDRAGDYGYTF. The CDR3, as DNA: TGTGCCAGCTCCGATCGGGCCGGGGACTATGGCTACACCTTC.

J is TRBJ1-5 and V is TRBV10-3; 8 positions agree with TRBD1. This CDR3 region has 13 residues. The junction had 6 bases not matched to a gene; V was cut back by 7 bases and J by 7 bases. Germline values: CDR1 ENHRY, CDR2 SYGVKD. CDR3 DNA sequence: TGTGCCATCACCCCGGACAGGGACCAGCCCCAGCATTTT. It translates to CAITPDRDQPQHF.

This clone appeared a few times. The chain employs TRBV9 and TRBJ2-2, with no clear D. The length of the CDR3 is 12 residues. The V and J ends lost 0 bases and 6 bases respectively, with 3 bases between them. CDR1 SGDLS and CDR2 YYNGEE come from the germline V gene. The CDR3 region is CASSVVAGELFF. Here the CDR3 DNA reads TGTGCCAGCAGCGTAGTCGCCGGGGAGCTGTTTTTT.

The chain joins TRBV4-3 to TRBJ1-2; 10 nucleotides line up with TRBD1. Trimming at V came to 4 bases and at J to 7 bases, leaving 9 bases not matched to a gene. This CDR3 has 15 amino acids. Germline values: CDR1 LGHNA, CDR2 YSLEER. Here the CDR3 reads CASSRDRGFLGGYTF. As DNA, the CDR3 is TGCGCCAGCAGCCGGGACAGGGGATTTTTGGGTGGCTACACCTTC.

This clone was picked up a small number of times. Other nucleotide sequences from this sample produce the same CDR3. V is TRBV5-1 and J is TRBJ2-1; 7 positions match TRBD2. V dropped 1 base and J dropped 3; count of bases not matched to a gene: 1. Germline CDR1 reads SGHRS; CDR2 reads YFSETQ. The CDR3 consists of 14 residues. CDR3 coding DNA: TGCGCCAGCAGCTTGTCGGGGGGCTACAATGAGCAGTTCTTC. Translated: CASSLSGGYNEQFF.

The chain is built from TRBV12-5 and TRBJ1-2; D perhaps matches TRBD1 (6 bases). This CDR3 spans 15 amino acids. With 3 bases removed from V and 8 bases from J, the gap between germline ends came to 19 bases. Germline V gene lookup returns CDR1 LGHNT and CDR2 FRNRAP. CDR3 sequence reads: CASGFGGLPTRGYTF. DNA for the CDR3: TGTGCTAGTGGTTTCGGGGGGCTCCCCACGCGGGGCTACACCTTC.

This sequence joins TRBV21-1 and TRBJ1-5; the table's TRBD1 call for D was not verified on the DNA. TRBV21-1 has pseudogene status. The length of the CDR3 is 18 residues. The CDR3 region is CASSNNLGRPRGNQPQHF. DNA for the CDR3: TGTGCCAGCAGCAACAATTTAGGCAGGCCTCGAGGCAATCAGCCCCAGCATTTT.

This chain connects TRBV4-2 to TRBJ2-2; D is perhaps TRBD2 (6 bases). V gave up 0 bases and J gave up 4 bases, with 15 bases separating them. Germline CDR1 is LGHNA and CDR2 is YNFKEQ. The CDR3 totals 17 residues. The CDR3: CASSQDIGGAGTGELFF. The CDR3 coding sequence is TGTGCCAGCAGCCAAGATATTGGGGGAGCGGGCACCGGGGAGCTGTTTTTT.